A single sample gave rise to the 27 T cell receptor beta chains below, sequenced in a study of cytomegalovirus exposure and HLA in healthy donors (dated by TCRdb to the late 2010s). The protocol used for the library was the immunoSEQ multiplex PCR assay. TCRdb stores this immuneACCESS table with in-frame sequences only. Part of the clones is absent; in the studies checked, under half of the shortfall reflects unresolved V genes, and no reason is known for the rest. The sample table records some 46,000 clones; 92% of these occur just once. The top ten hold less than 6.5% of the sample. Sequencing input: PBMCs. These receptors were taken from a man aged 18 to 35 in good health and CMV-seronegative.

The genes are TRBV4-1 and TRBJ2-7; unclear D gene. Trimming took 1 base from V and 0 from J, leaving 10 bases between them. Looked up from germline, CDR1 is MGHRA and CDR2 is YSYEKL. This CDR3 has 15 amino acids. CDR3: CASSQGSQLSYEQYF. CDR3 bases: TGCGCCAGCAGCCAAGGGAGTCAGCTCTCCTACGAGCAGTACTTC.

This clone was counted between two and nine times. The chain is built from TRBV20-1 and TRBJ2-7; D remains ambiguous. Trimming shortened V by 3 bases and J by 4 bases, and 7 bases separated the two germline ends. From germline, CDR1 is DFQATT and CDR2 SNEGSKA (reference sequence). The CDR3 length is 11 residues. This CDR3 is CSASFGYEQYF. The CDR3 DNA sequence: TGCAGTGCTAGTTTCGGGTACGAGCAGTACTTC.

The rearrangement uses TRBV29-1 and TRBJ2-3; 8 nucleotides agree with TRBD2. CDR3 length: 14 residues. The trim removed 6 bases at V and 4 bases at J, leaving 9 bases unmatched. Germline CDR1 is SQVTM and CDR2 is ANQGSEA. CDR3 in DNA: TGCAGCGTGTTTTTAGCGGGGTTGGCAGATACGCAGTATTTT. This encodes CSVFLAGLADTQYF.

This chain connects TRBV6-5 to TRBJ2-1; 7 nucleotides line up with TRBD1. The V segment lost 6 bases and the J segment 2 bases; nucleotides outside the gene matches: 4. From germline, CDR1 is MNHEY and CDR2 SVGAGI. The CDR3 extends over 14 amino acids. As DNA, the CDR3 is TGTGCCAGCAGCCGAGGGGGCCCCTACAATGAGCAGTTCTTC. Protein product: CASSRGGPYNEQFF.

This rearrangement joins TRBV5-6 to TRBJ2-5; 10 nucleotides match TRBD1. The CDR3 loop spans 15 amino acids. V lost 6 bases, J lost 3 bases, and 8 bases stayed unmatched. Looked up from germline, CDR1 is SGHDT and CDR2 is YYEEEE. CDR3 region: CASIHEGQGKETQYF. The CDR3 nucleotides read TGTGCCAGCATCCATGAGGGACAGGGGAAAGAGACCCAGTACTTC.

The V gene is TRBV7-6, the J gene TRBJ1-2; 10 bases match TRBD1. This CDR3 is 13 amino acids long. Trimming removed 6 bases from V and 8 bases from J; junction bases left unmatched: 6. The germline V gene has CDR1 SGHVS and CDR2 FNYEAQ. CDR3 region: CASSLDRGNGYTF. DNA for the CDR3: TGTGCCAGCAGTCTGGACAGGGGGAACGGCTACACCTTC.

The chain is built from TRBV5-1 and TRBJ2-3; weak D call: TRBD2 (5 bases). V was trimmed by 3 bases and J by 3 bases, leaving 8 bases between them. The CDR3 has 13 residues. Germline CDR1 SGHRS, CDR2 YFSETQ. The CDR3 DNA is TGCGCCAGCAGCTCCGGACTGACAGATACGCAGTATTTT. Translating it yields CASSSGLTDTQYF. The variable domain in full, completed from reference TRBV5-1 and TRBJ2-3, reads KAGVTQTPRYLIKTRGQQVTLSCSPISGHRSVSWYQQTPGQGLQFLFEYFSETQRNKGNFPGRFSGRQFSNSRSEMNVSTLELGDSALYLCASSSGLTDTQYFGPGTRLTVL.

This chain links TRBV7-3 with TRBJ2-2, with TRBD1 as a possible D gene (5 bases). Germline CDR1 SGHTA, CDR2 FQGTGA. V was trimmed by 4 bases and J by 1 base, leaving 10 bases between them. This CDR3 comprises 15 residues. This CDR3 is CASSSTDRNTGELFF. The CDR3 DNA is TGTGCCAGCAGCTCGACCGACAGGAACACCGGGGAGCTGTTTTTT.

The genes are TRBV15 and TRBJ2-5, with a weak D call TRBD2 (7 bases). This CDR3 is 13 amino acids long. V was pared by 3 bases and J by 5 bases, with 10 bases between. Per the germline V gene, CDR1 is LNHNV and CDR2 is YYDKDF (reference sequence). The CDR3: CATSSRGGETQYF. The CDR3 DNA reads TGTGCCACCAGCAGTAGGGGGGGCGAGACCCAGTACTTC.

The CDR3 DNA sequence: TGCGCCAGCAGCAGGGGACAGGGGGCCGGCGGCTACACCTTC. It codes for CASSRGQGAGGYTF. This sequence joins TRBV5-1 and TRBJ1-2; 12 bases are a match to TRBD1. This CDR3 has 14 amino acids. Germline-derived CDR1 and CDR2 are SGHRS and YFSETQ. V shed 4 bases, J shed 8 bases, and the junction held 6 bases outside the gene matches.

This chain joins TRBV4-1 and TRBJ2-1, with 12 bases matching TRBD2. This CDR3 is built from 16 residues. V lost 3 bases, J lost 6 bases, and 6 bases stayed unmatched. Per germline, CDR1 MGHRA and CDR2 YSYEKL. The CDR3 sequence is CASSHQGLAGPNEQFF. CDR3 nucleotide sequence: TGCGCCAGCAGCCATCAAGGACTAGCGGGACCCAATGAGCAGTTCTTC.

The chain links TRBV5-1 to TRBJ1-1; a weak D match, TRBD1 (5 bases). CDR3 length: 15 amino acids. In germline, CDR1 is SGHRS, CDR2 YFSETQ. Trimming pared 0 bases from V and 4 bases from J, leaving 13 bases between. CDR3 bases: TGCGCCAGCAGCTTGGGTATAGGGGCTGCCACTGAAGCTTTCTTT. As protein: CASSLGIGAATEAFF.

This clone was counted between two and nine times. The chain employs TRBV28 and TRBJ2-7; 9 positions agree with TRBD1. The CDR3 covers 14 residues. Trimming removed 4 bases from V and 4 bases from J; junction bases left unmatched: 5. Germline loops: CDR1 MDHEN, CDR2 SYDVKM. CDR3 sequence reads: CASSSTGGWYEQYF. The CDR3 DNA sequence: TGTGCCAGCAGTTCGACAGGGGGTTGGTACGAGCAGTACTTC. Looking up the rest from reference TRBV28 and TRBJ2-7 gives the full variable domain: DVKVTQSSRYLVKRTGEKVFLECVQDMDHENMFWYRQDPGLGLRLIYFSYDVKMKEKGDIPEGYSVSREKKERFSLILESASTNQTSMYLCASSSTGGWYEQYFGPGTRLTVT.

This chain connects TRBV4-1 to TRBJ2-1, with 13 bases that match TRBD2. Germline CDR1 and CDR2: MGHRA and YSYEKL. V lost 4 bases, J lost 4 bases, and 4 bases stayed unmatched. The CDR3 is 16 amino acids. The CDR3 DNA follows: TGCGCCAGCAGCCCAACTAGCGGGGGGGATTACAATGAGCAGTTCTTC. Protein product: CASSPTSGGDYNEQFF.

V usage is TRBV6-6 and J usage is TRBJ2-7, with D possibly matching TRBD1 (5 bases). In germline, CDR1 is MNHNY, CDR2 SVGAGI (reference sequence). The CDR3 totals 13 residues. V shed 6 bases and J shed 7 bases, with 16 bases lying between them. CDR3 sequence reads: CASSPPRAWEQYF. The CDR3 bases are TGTGCCAGCAGCCCCCCCAGGGCTTGGGAGCAGTACTTC.

This chain uses TRBV7-2 with TRBJ1-6; no definite D call. Trimming took 1 base from V and 8 from J, leaving 12 bases between them. Germline CDR1 is SGHTA and CDR2 is FQGNSA. This CDR3 region has 15 residues. CDR3: CASSLDGRGDSPLHF. CDR3 bases: TGTGCCAGCAGCTTAGACGGCAGAGGAGATTCACCCCTCCACTTT.

This chain links TRBV15 with TRBJ2-2; D is unclear. Germline assignment: CDR1 LNHNV and CDR2 YYDKDF (reference sequence). This CDR3 has 16 amino acids. Trimming pared 0 bases from V and 4 bases from J, leaving 12 bases between. The CDR3 is CATSREAGSFTGELFF. CDR3 sequence (DNA): TGTGCCACCAGCAGAGAAGCAGGCTCGTTCACCGGGGAGCTGTTTTTT.

This clone was detected a few times. This sequence joins TRBV5-4 and TRBJ2-5; D uncertain. The CDR3 loop spans 14 amino acids. V lost 0 bases and J lost 1, with 7 bases in between. Germline CDR1 reads SGHNT; CDR2 reads YYREEE (reference sequence). CDR3 loop: CASSLEPFQETQYF. The CDR3 bases are TGTGCCAGCAGCTTGGAGCCTTTCCAAGAGACCCAGTACTTC.

J is TRBJ1-4 and V is TRBV7-2; a weak D match, TRBD1 (6 bases). Per the germline V gene, CDR1 is SGHTA and CDR2 is FQGNSA. The germline V and J ends were trimmed by 4 bases and 0 bases, with 12 bases remaining between them. The CDR3 covers 16 residues. CDR3 nucleotide sequence: TGTGCCAGCAGCTCCCGACAGGTCGCAACTAATGAAAAACTGTTTTTT. Its translation is CASSSRQVATNEKLFF.

This chain uses TRBV29-1 with TRBJ1-1, with 7 bases fitting TRBD1. The CDR3 has 14 amino acids. The V and J ends lost 6 bases and 5 bases, in that order; junction bases with no gene match: 12. Germline V gene sequence: CDR1 SQVTM, CDR2 ANQGSEA. For the CDR3, the DNA is TGCAGCGTCCGATTGACAGGGATGGGAACTGAAGCTTTCTTT. Protein: CSVRLTGMGTEAFF.

J is TRBJ1-1 and V is TRBV19, with unresolved D. CDR3 size: 17 residues. Germline CDR1 reads LNHDA; CDR2 reads SQIVND (reference sequence). V lost 3 bases, J lost 0 bases, and 17 bases lay in between. CDR3 DNA: TGTGCCAGTAGTATGGCCCCCCTTACAGAAATGAACACTGAAGCTTTCTTT. It encodes CASSMAPLTEMNTEAFF.

The CDR3 sequence: CASSWGQGAGETQYF. The CDR3 DNA reads TGTGCCAGCAGTTGGGGGCAGGGGGCAGGTGAGACCCAGTACTTC. The chain carries TRBV27 and TRBJ2-5; 8 nucleotides agree with TRBD1. The germline gives CDR1 MNHEY, CDR2 SMNVEV (reference sequence). V gave up 4 bases and J gave up 5 bases; unmatched junction bases: 9. This CDR3 is 15 amino acids long.

This chain joins TRBV7-2 and TRBJ2-2, with a possible D match to TRBD1 (7 bases). From germline, CDR1 is SGHTA and CDR2 FQGNSA. CDR3 length: 17 residues. The germline V and J ends were trimmed by 2 bases and 8 bases, with 21 bases remaining between them. Written as DNA, the CDR3 is TGTGCCAGCAGCTTACAGGGGGGAGATTCCTTTGGTGGGGAGCTGTTTTTT. It encodes CASSLQGGDSFGGELFF.

This chain uses TRBV27 with TRBJ1-4; maybe TRBD1 (5 bases). V was pared by 0 bases and J by 7 bases, with 12 bases between. Looked up from germline, CDR1 is MNHEY and CDR2 is SMNVEV (reference sequence). The CDR3 totals 15 residues. CDR3 DNA sequence: TGTGCCAGCAGTTTATCGTGGCAGGGTGCTGAAAAACTGTTTTTT. Translated: CASSLSWQGAEKLFF.

A note on this clone: Other DNA sequences in this sample translate to the same CDR3. This chain uses TRBV2 with TRBJ2-1; 12 bases are shared with TRBD2. After removal of 9 bases from V and 4 bases from J, the junction contained 4 bases not matched to a gene. The germline V gene has CDR1 SNHLY and CDR2 FYNNEI. This CDR3 spans 14 amino acids. CDR3 loop: CASRLAGVYNEQFF. CDR3 DNA: TGTGCCAGTCGACTAGCGGGAGTTTACAATGAGCAGTTCTTC.

V and J are TRBV9 and TRBJ2-2; 13 positions agree with TRBD2. The germline V gene encodes CDR1 SGDLS and CDR2 YYNGEE. The V segment lost 3 bases and the J segment 4 bases; nucleotides outside the gene matches: 0. The CDR3 has 15 residues. The CDR3 DNA reads TGTGCCAGCAGCGGGACTAGCGGGAGCACCGGGGAGCTGTTTTTT. Amino acids: CASSGTSGSTGELFF.

A single count supports this clone. This chain uses TRBV7-9 with TRBJ1-5, with a tentative D call TRBD1 (5 bases). Germline V gene sequence: CDR1 SEHNR, CDR2 FQNEAQ (reference sequence). V lost 3 bases and J lost 1, with 13 bases in between. The CDR3 loop spans 16 amino acids. The CDR3 reads CASSFSGIGSNQPQHF. CDR3 coding DNA: TGTGCCAGCAGCTTTTCAGGGATTGGCAGCAATCAGCCCCAGCATTTT.